This is a list of T cell receptor beta chains from one sample in a study of human T cells and chemical hapten exposure. In TCRdb, the RACE reads were re-called with MiXCR into one record per CDR3 protein. The sample records a few hundred thousand distinct CDR3 sequences, 7.5% to 8% being singletons. Sequencing was performed on whole blood, taken in connection with sensitization to the hapten diphenylcyclopropenone (DPC). These receptors came from a young man with alopecia areata. Some clones in this sample may be carry-over from other donors' samples. Each CDR3 is given with its conserved first and last residue. Fields, in order: clone size, J gene, D gene, V gene, CDR3 length, CDR3 DNA, CDR3 protein. A D gene is named only where the DNA matches it firmly. Clone size, where shown, is once, few, many, or a class for clones that have expanded.

>.|TRBJ2-1|TRBD1|TRBV12-3/TRBV12-4|15
TGTGCCAGCAGACAAGACAGGGCTTCTTTCAATGAGCAGTTCTTC
CASRQDRASFNEQFF
>many|TRBJ1-2|.|TRBV4-3|14
TGCGCCAGCAGCCCCACTGCAGGGAAGTCTGGCTACACCTTC
CASSPTAGKSGYTF
>many|TRBJ2-4|.|TRBV7-2|13
TGTGCCAGCAGCCTTAATCAAGAAAACATTCAGTACTTC
CASSLNQENIQYF
>.|TRBJ1-2|.|TRBV20-1|14
TGCAGTGCTGGTATAAGACAGAACCACTATGGCTACACCTTC
CSAGIRQNHYGYTF
>few|TRBJ1-4|TRBD1|TRBV9|16
TGTGCCAGCAGCGCAGATGAGACAGGGGGGAAGGAAAAACTGTTTTTT
CASSADETGGKEKLFF
>few|TRBJ1-5|.|TRBV20-1|13
TGCAGTGCTAACGGACTCCCGGATCAGCCCCAGCATTTT
CSANGLPDQPQHF
>many|TRBJ2-3|TRBD2|TRBV5-1|18
TGCGCCAGCAGCTTGGCCGGGCTAGCGGGGGAGTCTCAGGATACGCAGTATTTT
CASSLAGLAGESQDTQYF
>many|TRBJ2-2|.|TRBV2|14
TGTGCCAGCAGTGACTCCAGGTCTGGCGGGGAGCTGTTTTTT
CASSDSRSGGELFF
>many|TRBJ2-5|.|TRBV29-1|11
TGCAGCGTTGGCCCGGGAGAGACCCAGTACTTC
CSVGPGETQYF
>few|TRBJ2-3|.|TRBV6-1|13
TGTGCCAGCAGTGAATTTAGTGCTCCGACGCAGTATTTT
CASSEFSAPTQYF
>.|TRBJ1-1|.|TRBV3-1|15
TGTGCCAGCAGCCAAGTGCGGGAGACTTTCACTGAAGCTTTCTTT
CASSQVRETFTEAFF
>.|TRBJ1-1|.|TRBV7-9|15
TGTGCCAGCAGCTCCCCGGGACTGGGGAACACTGAAGCTTTCTTT
CASSSPGLGNTEAFF
>.|TRBJ2-1|TRBD2|TRBV20-1|14
TGCAGTGCTCCGTTGCGGGGGGGAAGGAATGAGCAGTTCTTC
CSAPLRGGRNEQFF
>many|TRBJ2-3|.|TRBV28|15
TGTGCCAGCAGTTTTCCCCCCGGCCTCACAGATACGCAGTATTTT
CASSFPPGLTDTQYF
>many|TRBJ2-1|TRBD1|TRBV28|15
TGTGCCAGCAGCCCCGTGGGACAGGGAGACCCTGAGCAGTTCTTC
CASSPVGQGDPEQFF
>few|TRBJ2-1|.|TRBV6-2/TRBV6-3|15
TGTGCCAGCAGTTACGAAGCAGGGGCTTACAATGAGCAGTTCTTC
CASSYEAGAYNEQFF
>few|TRBJ2-4|.|TRBV4-3|15
TGCGCCAGCAGCCAAGATACGGGGGCCCAAAACATTCAGTACTTC
CASSQDTGAQNIQYF
>few|TRBJ2-1|.|TRBV7-6|16
TGTGCCAGCAGCTTAGAGGGGGAGTCATCCTACAATGAGCAGTTCTTC
CASSLEGESSYNEQFF
>.|TRBJ1-6|.|TRBV7-9|15
TGTGCCACGTTACTCGGAGGGGCCGGCAATTCACCCCTCCACTTT
CATLLGGAGNSPLHF
>few|TRBJ1-1|TRBD1|TRBV2|13
TGTGCCAGCACAACAGGGGTGAACACTGAAGCTTTCTTT
CASTTGVNTEAFF
>.|TRBJ2-5|TRBD2|TRBV5-1|19
TGCGCCAGCAGCTTGTTTGCCGGACTAGCGGGGATGGACCAAGAGACCCAGTACTTC
CASSLFAGLAGMDQETQYF
>.|TRBJ2-5|TRBD2|TRBV7-9|15
TGTGCCAGCAGCTACCCGGGACTAGTAAAAGAGACCCAGTACTTC
CASSYPGLVKETQYF
>many|TRBJ1-5|.|TRBV28|14
TGTGCCAGCACCCGATACGGAATACCCCAGCCCCAGCATTTT
CASTRYGIPQPQHF
>few|TRBJ1-1|.|TRBV28|15
TGTGCCAGCAGTTTGGGAGGGTATCGATTTTCTGAAGCTTTCTTT
CASSLGGYRFSEAFF
>.|TRBJ1-1|.|TRBV5-1|14
TGCGCCAGCAGACCCTCGCTTGGGCGGACTGAAGCTTTCTTT
CASRPSLGRTEAFF
>few|TRBJ1-1|.|TRBV7-9|13
TGTGCCAGCCGGCAGGGGCCAAACACTGAAGCTTTCTTT
CASRQGPNTEAFF
>.|TRBJ1-1|.|TRBV6-6|13
TGTGCCAGCATCCCGGCCGGGAACACTGAAGCTTTCTTT
CASIPAGNTEAFF
>few|TRBJ1-5|TRBD1|TRBV28|17
TGTGCCAGCAGTTTAATCCCCCAGGGGGCTAGGGATCAGCCCCAGCATTTT
CASSLIPQGARDQPQHF
>few|TRBJ1-4|TRBD1|TRBV20-1|13
TGCAGTGCACCCCAGGGGGCGTATGAAAAACTGTTTTTT
CSAPQGAYEKLFF
>.|TRBJ2-1|TRBD2|TRBV14|17
TGTGCCAGCAGCCAAGATTTGGGTAGCGGGGTATACAATGAGCAGTTCTTC
CASSQDLGSGVYNEQFF
>.|TRBJ2-5|TRBD1|TRBV6-5|14
TGTGCCAGCAGTCTGGGACAGGGGTGGAAGACCCAGTACTTC
CASSLGQGWKTQYF
>few|TRBJ2-4|TRBD2|TRBV27|18
TGTGTCACCCAGAGGACTAGCGGGGGTTTCGGCGCCAAAAACATTCAGTACTTC
CVTQRTSGGFGAKNIQYF
>.|TRBJ1-3|.|TRBV12-3/TRBV12-4|14
TGTGCCAGCGGTCTCTGGCTTTCTGGAAACACCATATATTTT
CASGLWLSGNTIYF
>few|TRBJ1-1|.|TRBV14|14
TGTGCCAGCAGCCAAGATTGGGGGAACACTGAAGCTTTCTTT
CASSQDWGNTEAFF
>.|TRBJ2-7|TRBD1|TRBV27|15
TGTGCCAGCAGTTTAGGGACAGGGGTCTCCTACGAGCAGTACTTC
CASSLGTGVSYEQYF
>many|TRBJ1-2|.|TRBV4-2|17
TGTGCCAGCAGCCATACCACAGGGTCTGGAGTGGATGGTGGCTACACCTTC
CASSHTTGSGVDGGYTF
>.|TRBJ2-1|.|TRBV7-2|13
TGTGCCAGCAGCAACCCATCAGGGGATGAGCAGTTCTTC
CASSNPSGDEQFF
>few|TRBJ2-3|TRBD2|TRBV7-2|16
TGTGCCAGCAGCTCGCAGACTAGCGGGGGCAAAGATACGCAGTATTTT
CASSSQTSGGKDTQYF
>few|TRBJ2-1|TRBD2|TRBV4-3|17
TGCGCCAGCAGCCAAGGGATAGCGGGGGCTATCTACAATGAGCAGTTCTTC
CASSQGIAGAIYNEQFF
>.|TRBJ1-4|TRBD1|TRBV6-5|12
TGTGCCAGCTCAGGGGGCGGCGAAAAACTGTTTTTT
CASSGGGEKLFF
>many|TRBJ2-1|TRBD2|TRBV9|15
TGTGCCAGCAGCTCTAGAGGGGACTACTACAATGAGCAGTTCTTC
CASSSRGDYYNEQFF
>.|TRBJ2-1|.|TRBV5-5|12
TGTGCCAGCAGCTTGGTAGGGTATGAGCAGTTCTTC
CASSLVGYEQFF